The TCR beta chain under discussion was sequenced for a study of cytomegalovirus exposure and HLA in healthy donors. Comment on this clone: Its antigen is still unknown.

Study-wide points: Reports credit the classifier with highly specific, highly sensitive diagnosis of cytomegalovirus status. Some public TCRs appeared in many individuals, while most sequences were rare. Listed as cytomegalovirus-associated were 150 to 200 TCR beta chains.

Data came from immunoSEQ multiplex PCR; TCRdb stores just in-frame clones and leaves some out. The sample holds just under 65,000 clones, approximately 95% seen once. Trimming took off 4 bases at V and 7 bases at J, with 19 bases between the two ends. Germline CDR1 is MGHRA and CDR2 is YSYEKL. The CDR3 loop spans 15 amino acids. V and J are TRBV4-1 and TRBJ2-5, with D maybe TRBD2 (6 bases). Material for sequencing was PBMCs. The receptor's source is a woman aged 18-30 years in good health and CMV-seropositive. The CDR3 nucleotides read TGCGCCAGCAGCCCCCTACCTGAGAGGGGAGGGACCCAGTACTTC. It translates to CASSPLPERGGTQYF.